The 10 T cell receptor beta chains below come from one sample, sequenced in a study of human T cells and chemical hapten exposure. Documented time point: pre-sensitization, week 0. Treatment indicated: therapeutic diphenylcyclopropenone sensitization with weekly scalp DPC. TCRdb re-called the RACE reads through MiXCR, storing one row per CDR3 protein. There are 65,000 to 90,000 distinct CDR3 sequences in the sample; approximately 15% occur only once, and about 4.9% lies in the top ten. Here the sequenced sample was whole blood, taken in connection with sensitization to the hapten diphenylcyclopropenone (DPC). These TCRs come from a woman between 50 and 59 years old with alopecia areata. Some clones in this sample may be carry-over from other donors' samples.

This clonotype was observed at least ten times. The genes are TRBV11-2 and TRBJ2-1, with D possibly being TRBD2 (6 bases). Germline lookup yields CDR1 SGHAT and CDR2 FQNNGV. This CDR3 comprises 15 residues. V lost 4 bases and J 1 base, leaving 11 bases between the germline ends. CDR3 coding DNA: TGTGCCAGCAGCTCGCTGGGGGGATCCTACAATGAGCAGTTCTTC. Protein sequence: CASSSLGGSYNEQFF.

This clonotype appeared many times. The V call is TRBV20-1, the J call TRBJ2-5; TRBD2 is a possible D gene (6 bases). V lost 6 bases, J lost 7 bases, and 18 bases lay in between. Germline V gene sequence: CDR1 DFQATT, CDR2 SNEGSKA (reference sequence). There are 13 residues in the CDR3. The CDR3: CSASRDSQGTQYF. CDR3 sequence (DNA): TGCAGTGCAAGCCGGGACTCCCAGGGGACCCAGTACTTC.

CDR3 sequence: CASTIDREVDTQYF. In DNA, the CDR3 is TGTGCCAGCACGATCGACAGGGAGGTAGATACGCAGTATTTT. The rearrangement uses TRBV6-1 and TRBJ2-3; a weak D match, TRBD1 (7 bases). The CDR3 is 14 amino acids. Trimming took 7 bases from V and 5 from J, leaving 16 bases between them. Germline lookup yields CDR1 MNHNS and CDR2 SASEGT.

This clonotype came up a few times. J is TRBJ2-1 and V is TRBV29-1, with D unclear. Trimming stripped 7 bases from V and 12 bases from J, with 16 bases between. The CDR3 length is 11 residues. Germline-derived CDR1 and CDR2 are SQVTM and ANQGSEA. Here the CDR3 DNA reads TGCAGCGCCCAAATGGGGTCAGCGCAGTTCTTC. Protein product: CSAQMGSAQFF.

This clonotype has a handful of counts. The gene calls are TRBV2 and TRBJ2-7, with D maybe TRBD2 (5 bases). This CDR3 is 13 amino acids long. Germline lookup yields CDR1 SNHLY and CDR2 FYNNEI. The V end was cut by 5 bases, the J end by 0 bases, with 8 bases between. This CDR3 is CASSRGPSYEQYF. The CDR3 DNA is TGTGCCAGCAGTCGGGGTCCCTCCTACGAGCAGTACTTC.

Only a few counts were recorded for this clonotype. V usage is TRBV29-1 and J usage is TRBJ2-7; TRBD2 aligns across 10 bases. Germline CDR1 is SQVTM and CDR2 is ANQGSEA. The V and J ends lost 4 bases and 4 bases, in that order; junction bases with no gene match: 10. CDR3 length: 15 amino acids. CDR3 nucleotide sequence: TGCAGCGTTGTTCCAGCGGGAGGGAGGAGGTACGAGCAGTACTTC. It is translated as CSVVPAGGRRYEQYF.

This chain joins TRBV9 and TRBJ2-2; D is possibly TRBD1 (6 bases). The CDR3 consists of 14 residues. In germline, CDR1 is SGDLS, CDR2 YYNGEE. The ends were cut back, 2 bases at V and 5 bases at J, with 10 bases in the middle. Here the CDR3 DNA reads TGTGCCAGCAGCGTCGCAGGGGTAACCGGGGAGCTGTTTTTT. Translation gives CASSVAGVTGELFF.

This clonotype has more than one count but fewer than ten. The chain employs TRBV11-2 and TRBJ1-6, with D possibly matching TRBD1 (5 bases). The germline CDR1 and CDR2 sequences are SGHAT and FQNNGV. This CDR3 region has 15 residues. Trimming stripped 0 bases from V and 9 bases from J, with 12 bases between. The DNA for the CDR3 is TGTGCCAGCAGCTTAGAAGGACATGTTGGTTCACCCCTCCACTTT. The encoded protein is CASSLEGHVGSPLHF.

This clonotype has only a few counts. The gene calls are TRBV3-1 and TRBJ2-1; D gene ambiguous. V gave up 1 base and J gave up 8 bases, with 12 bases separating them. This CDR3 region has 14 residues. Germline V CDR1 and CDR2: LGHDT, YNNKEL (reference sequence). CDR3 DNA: TGTGCCAGCAGCCAAGTGCGTGGGCGTCATGAGCAGTTCTTC. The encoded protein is CASSQVRGRHEQFF.

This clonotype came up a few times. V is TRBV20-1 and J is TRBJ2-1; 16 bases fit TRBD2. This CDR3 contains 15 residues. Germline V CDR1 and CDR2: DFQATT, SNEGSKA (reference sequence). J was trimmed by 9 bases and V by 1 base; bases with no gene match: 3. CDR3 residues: CSARVGTSGRGEQFF. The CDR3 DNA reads TGCAGTGCTAGAGTCGGGACTAGCGGGAGGGGTGAGCAGTTCTTC.